The 19 T cell receptor beta chains below were found in one sample sequenced in a study of OX40 agonist ivuxolimab in advanced cancers. Sequenced by immunoSEQ multiplex PCR; TCRdb stores in-frame clones only, minus some. The sample gives 74,000 or so clones, more than 75% of which show up once; around 2.1% is in the top ten. The specimen comprised CD4+ or CD8+ T cells sorted from blood, sampled in a trial of the OX40 agonist ivuxolimab. Receptors were obtained from an adult with an advanced solid tumor such as melanoma, head and neck, liver or kidney cancer.

The chain links TRBV6-5 to TRBJ1-2, with TRBD1 matching over 9 bases. The CDR3 is made up of 15 amino acids. Germline CDR1 is MNHEY and CDR2 is SVGAGI. Germline trimming cut 5 bases from V and 3 bases from J; bases unmatched to any gene: 7. The CDR3 nucleotides read TGTGCCAGCAGTCGCCCGGGACAGGGCGACTATGGCTACACCTTC. Its translation is CASSRPGQGDYGYTF.

The chain is built from TRBV5-1 and TRBJ2-2; no definite D call. Trimming left V 0 bases short and J 5 bases short, with 11 bases between. The CDR3 length is 15 residues. Germline loops: CDR1 SGHRS, CDR2 YFSETQ. CDR3 in DNA: TGCGCCAGCAGCTTGGGGCCGGGTTCAACCGGGGAGCTGTTTTTT. Translating it yields CASSLGPGSTGELFF.

The chain uses TRBV5-1 and TRBJ1-1, with unresolved D. Germline V CDR1 and CDR2: SGHRS, YFSETQ. The CDR3 has 13 amino acids. Trimming cost V 0 bases and J 4 bases, with 7 bases left between them. The CDR3: CASSLEVSTEAFF. CDR3 DNA: TGCGCCAGCAGCTTGGAGGTGAGCACTGAAGCTTTCTTT.

Details on this clone: Other nucleotide sequences from this sample produce the same CDR3. The chain joins TRBV4-3 to TRBJ2-5, with no clear D. The CDR3 covers 12 residues. With 0 bases removed from V and 7 bases from J, the gap between germline ends came to 6 bases. Germline loops: CDR1 LGHNA, CDR2 YSLEER. The CDR3 protein is CASSQDRGTQYF. CDR3 DNA sequence: TGCGCCAGCAGCCAAGATCGTGGGACCCAGTACTTC.

Here the CDR3 DNA reads TGTGCCAGCAGCTTGGGGCGTCCAAGGAGACACTATGGCTACACCTTC. Amino acid sequence: CASSLGRPRRHYGYTF. The V gene is TRBV5-6, the J gene TRBJ1-2; no firm D call. In germline, CDR1 is SGHDT, CDR2 YYEEEE. The V end was cut by 0 bases, the J end by 3 bases, with 15 bases between. CDR3 length: 16 amino acids.

V and J are TRBV7-6 and TRBJ2-2; D unclear. Trimming pared 3 bases from V and 0 bases from J, leaving 2 bases between. The germline CDR1 and CDR2 sequences are SGHVS and FNYEAQ. This CDR3 has 13 amino acids. CDR3 region: CASSLSNTGELFF. CDR3 nucleotide sequence: TGTGCCAGCAGCTTGTCGAACACCGGGGAGCTGTTTTTT.

The DNA for the CDR3 is TGTGCCAGCAGCCCTGGACAGAAGTACACCTTC. Amino acid sequence: CASSPGQKYTF. The chain carries TRBV7-2 and TRBJ1-2; a weak D match, TRBD1 (6 bases). The CDR3 sequence is 11 residues long. In germline, CDR1 is SGHTA, CDR2 FQGNSA. The V end was cut by 5 bases, the J end by 11 bases, with 12 bases between.

The chain combines TRBV7-2 with TRBJ1-3; D gene ambiguous. The CDR3 sequence is 14 residues long. Germline CDR1 and CDR2: SGHTA and FQGNSA. V was trimmed by 5 bases and J by 4 bases, leaving 12 bases between them. CDR3 nucleotides: TGTGCCAGCAGCGCACAATCTGCAGGAAACACCATATATTTT. The encoded protein is CASSAQSAGNTIYF.

The CDR3 region is CASSPTQGSTGNTIYF. The DNA of the CDR3 is TGTGCCAGCAGCCCTACACAGGGGAGCACTGGAAACACCATATATTTT. The chain combines TRBV7-8 with TRBJ1-3; 7 nucleotides line up with TRBD1. The V gene end was trimmed by 5 bases and the J gene end by 2 bases; junction bases not matched to a gene: 9. Looked up from germline, CDR1 is SGHVS and CDR2 is FQNEAQ. CDR3 length: 16 residues.

The rearrangement links TRBV7-2 to TRBJ1-5; D gene unclear. The CDR3 has 16 residues. The V end was cut by 6 bases, the J end by 6 bases, with 21 bases between. Per germline, CDR1 SGHTA and CDR2 FQGNSA. The DNA for the CDR3 is TGTGCCAGCAGTTCGGACTCTTTAGGGTTAGGTCAGCCCCAGCATTTT. This codes for CASSSDSLGLGQPQHF.

The chain recombines TRBV18 with TRBJ2-7; D is undetermined. With 1 base removed from V and 0 bases from J, the gap between germline ends came to 13 bases. The CDR3 extends over 16 amino acids. CDR1 is KGHSH, CDR2 LQKENI, per germline. The chain's CDR3 is CASSPRIADTSYEQYF. As DNA, the CDR3 is TGTGCCAGCTCACCACGGATAGCAGATACCTCCTACGAGCAGTACTTC.

This clone was observed a single time. The chain joins TRBV20-1 to TRBJ2-7; no definite D call. This CDR3 spans 11 amino acids. Trimming took off 1 base at V and 1 base at J, with 2 bases between the two ends. CDR1 and CDR2 (germline): DFQATT, SNEGSKA (reference sequence). The CDR3 loop reads CSARGSYEQYF. CDR3 in DNA: TGCAGTGCTAGAGGATCCTACGAGCAGTACTTC.

The V gene is TRBV18, the J gene TRBJ1-5; a possible D gene is TRBD1 (5 bases). The CDR3 sequence is 13 residues long. Deletions cut 2 bases from V and 4 bases from J, with 6 bases between. Per germline, CDR1 KGHSH and CDR2 LQKENI. The CDR3 DNA reads as TGTGCCAGCTCACCAGGGGCAAATCAGCCCCAGCATTTT. Protein: CASSPGANQPQHF.

The chain joins TRBV28 to TRBJ1-2; unclear D gene. This CDR3 is built from 17 residues. The V end was cut by 6 bases, the J end by 4 bases, with 24 bases between. Germline lookup yields CDR1 MDHEN and CDR2 SYDVKM. CDR3 sequence: CASSPLDFWVSAYGYTF. In DNA, the CDR3 is TGTGCCAGCAGCCCCCTTGATTTTTGGGTATCGGCCTATGGCTACACCTTC.

V is TRBV7-3 and J is TRBJ2-5, with no clear D. The germline V and J ends were trimmed by 5 bases and 3 bases, with 10 bases remaining between them. The CDR3 extends over 13 amino acids. Germline lookup yields CDR1 SGHTA and CDR2 FQGTGA. The CDR3 region has the DNA TGTGCCAGCAGCCTCGACCCGGAAGAGACCCAGTACTTC. Protein sequence: CASSLDPEETQYF.

The CDR3 region has the DNA TGTGCCAGCAGCGTGGGTCCCTCCAACACAGATACGCAGTATTTT. This sequence encodes CASSVGPSNTDTQYF. The chain carries TRBV9 and TRBJ2-3; D remains unclear. Trimming removed 2 bases from V and 2 bases from J, with 12 bases in between. Germline V gives CDR1 SGDLS, CDR2 YYNGEE. This CDR3 is built from 15 residues.

This clone was detected only once. V usage is TRBV6-6 and J usage is TRBJ2-3, with D unclear. CDR1 is MNHNY, CDR2 SVGAGI, per germline (reference sequence). The CDR3 runs 12 residues. V was pared by 5 bases and J by 2 bases, with 5 bases between. Written as DNA, the CDR3 is TGTGCCAGCAGTCGCGACACAGATACGCAGTATTTT. Translation gives CASSRDTDTQYF.

This sequence joins TRBV11-2 and TRBJ2-1, with a tentative D call TRBD2 (6 bases). The CDR3 has 14 amino acids. Trimming stripped 3 bases from V and 7 bases from J, with 13 bases between. Germline V gene sequence: CDR1 SGHAT, CDR2 FQNNGV. CDR3 bases: TGTGCCAGCAGCTTCCCCGGACTACTTAATGAGCAGTTCTTC. It encodes CASSFPGLLNEQFF.

The chain has TRBV5-4 and TRBJ1-2, with D unclear. V was trimmed by 4 bases and J by 3 bases, leaving 10 bases between them. From germline, CDR1 is SGHNT and CDR2 YYREEE (reference sequence). The CDR3 spans 13 residues. The CDR3 protein is CASSPSDHYGYTF. The CDR3 DNA sequence: TGTGCCAGCAGCCCATCGGACCACTATGGCTACACCTTC.